This T cell receptor beta chain was captured by sequencing in a study of shared clonotypes between healthy human individuals. Assay used: immunoSEQ multiplex PCR; TCRdb lists only in-frame clones, some missing. The sample shows some 500,000 clones, about 96% of them seen only once. In germline, CDR1 is ENHRY, CDR2 SYGVKD. The CDR3 loop spans 13 amino acids. V was shortened by 5 bases and J by 7 bases, with 12 bases between the two germline ends. The chain carries TRBV10-3 and TRBJ1-5; D is possibly TRBD1 (5 bases). This TCR came from a woman in her thirties in good health. The specimen sequenced was naive CD4+ T cells sorted from blood. Subset meaning: CD45RA+ positively selected. CDR3 coding DNA: TGTGCCATCAGTATAGCAGGGAGCCAGCCCCAGCATTTT. This gives the protein CAISIAGSQPQHF.